These 21 T cell receptor beta chains originate from one sample sequenced in a study of lymphopenia after photon versus proton radiotherapy. TCRdb's table, derived via immunoSEQ multiplex PCR, lists solely in-frame clones and lacks some. The sample yields 160,000 or so clones, 88% seen once. Here the sequenced sample was peripheral blood, taken from a patient treated with photon-based radiotherapy. Receptor source: a man in his fifties or sixties with gastric cancer.

This sequence joins TRBV7-8 and TRBJ2-7, with TRBD1 as a possible D gene (5 bases). Germline assignment: CDR1 SGHVS and CDR2 FQNEAQ. The CDR3 has 14 amino acids. The germline V and J ends were trimmed by 6 bases and 5 bases, with 17 bases remaining between them. CDR3 amino acids: CASRQAPGGHEQYF. The CDR3 region has the DNA TGTGCCAGCAGACAGGCCCCAGGTGGCCACGAGCAGTACTTC. The full variable domain, its missing parts supplied by reference TRBV7-8 and TRBJ2-7, is GAGVSQSPRYKVAKRGQDVALRCDPISGHVSLFWYQQALGQGPEFLTYFQNEAQLDKSGLPSDRFFAERPEGSVSTLKIQRTQQEDSAVYLCASRQAPGGHEQYFGPGTRLTVT.

The J gene is TRBJ2-3, the V gene TRBV19; D gene ambiguous. The CDR3 consists of 18 residues. Germline CDR1 reads LNHDA; CDR2 reads SQIVND (reference sequence). Trimming pared 3 bases from V and 0 bases from J, leaving 19 bases between. CDR3 loop: CASSMLGYLADSTDTQYF. In nucleotides, the CDR3 is TGTGCCAGTAGTATGTTGGGTTATTTGGCAGACAGCACAGATACGCAGTATTTT. Variable domain in full (rest from reference TRBV19 and TRBJ2-3): DGGITQSPKYLFRKEGQNVTLSCEQNLNHDAMYWYRQDPGQGLRLIYYSQIVNDFQKGDIAEGYSVSREKKESFPLTVTSAQKNPTAFYLCASSMLGYLADSTDTQYFGPGTRLTVL.

V usage is TRBV4-3 and J usage is TRBJ2-7; a weak D match, TRBD2 (5 bases). The CDR3 is 16 residues long. Trimming took 4 bases from V and 2 from J, leaving 18 bases between them. Germline V gene data show CDR1 as LGHNA and CDR2 as YSLEER. CDR3 protein: CASSPESGIPTYEQYF. CDR3 sequence (DNA): TGCGCCAGCAGCCCAGAGTCCGGGATACCCACCTACGAGCAGTACTTC.

The CDR3 bases are TGTGCCAGCAGTACCAACAGGGGCTGGGGGAATGAGCAGTTCTTC. Its translation: CASSTNRGWGNEQFF. This chain joins TRBV28 and TRBJ2-1, with TRBD1 matching over 7 bases. Germline-derived CDR1 and CDR2 are MDHEN and SYDVKM. After removal of 5 bases from V and 7 bases from J, the junction contained 11 bases not matched to a gene. The CDR3 loop spans 15 amino acids.

V gene TRBV7-8 combines with J gene TRBJ1-2, with D possibly matching TRBD1 (5 bases). Trimming took off 2 bases at V and 1 base at J, with 8 bases between the two ends. Germline V CDR1 and CDR2: SGHVS, FQNEAQ. This CDR3 is 14 amino acids long. CDR3 loop: CASSLSRDNYGYTF. CDR3 nucleotides: TGTGCCAGCAGCTTAAGCAGGGATAACTATGGCTACACCTTC.

Here the CDR3 reads CASSRAGTGVGYGYTF. The CDR3 DNA reads TGTGCCAGCAGCCGAGCCGGGACAGGGGTAGGCTATGGCTACACCTTC. The V call is TRBV7-2, the J call TRBJ1-2; TRBD1 aligns across 10 bases. The CDR3 is made up of 16 amino acids. Germline CDR1 and CDR2: SGHTA and FQGNSA. V lost 5 bases, J lost 4 bases, and 10 bases stayed unmatched.

A single count supports this clone. The chain uses TRBV18 and TRBJ2-1, with D perhaps TRBD2 (6 bases). This CDR3 spans 11 amino acids. The V end was cut by 6 bases, the J end by 13 bases, with 13 bases between. Germline lookup yields CDR1 KGHSH and CDR2 LQKENI. The CDR3 reads CASSEGTFQFF. For the CDR3, the DNA is TGTGCCAGCTCGGAGGGGACCTTTCAGTTCTTC.

V and J are TRBV30 and TRBJ1-5, with D hard to call. The V gene's germline CDR1 is GTSNPN and CDR2 SVGIG (reference sequence). V was cut by 4 bases and J by 0 bases, with 13 bases left in between. CDR3 length equals 15 residues. The DNA of the CDR3 is TGTGCCTGGACCAGTGACGGAGATAGCAATCAGCCCCAGCATTTT. Encoded protein: CAWTSDGDSNQPQHF.

This clone has only one observation. The chain recombines TRBV2 with TRBJ1-5, with D hard to call. Germline assignment: CDR1 SNHLY and CDR2 FYNNEI. This CDR3 comprises 14 residues. Trimming took off 6 bases at V and 7 bases at J, with 16 bases between the two ends. In DNA, the CDR3 is TGTGCCAGCAGGGGTATTCAAACGAGACAGCCCCAGCATTTT. This sequence encodes CASRGIQTRQPQHF. The full variable domain, completed using reference TRBV2 and TRBJ1-5, is EPEVTQTPSHQVTQMGQEVILRCVPISNHLYFYWYRQILGQKVEFLVSFYNNEISEKSEIFDDQFSVERPDGSNFTLKIRSTKLEDSAMYFCASRGIQTRQPQHFGDGTRLSIL.

This clone came up many times. The chain joins TRBV19 to TRBJ2-2, with D uncertain. The CDR3 spans 14 residues. Germline CDR1 LNHDA, CDR2 SQIVND (reference sequence). Trimming removed 4 bases from V and 6 bases from J, with 12 bases in between. The CDR3 DNA is TGTGCCAGTAGTAAGGTTAAAGAGGCCGGGGAGCTGTTTTTT. Protein: CASSKVKEAGELFF.

The chain recombines TRBV11-2 with TRBJ1-3, with a tentative D call TRBD1 (5 bases). Germline CDR1 reads SGHAT; CDR2 reads FQNNGV. This CDR3 comprises 15 residues. V dropped 1 base and J dropped 1 base, with 8 bases sitting between them. The CDR3 DNA reads as TGTGCCAGCAGCTTAGGAGGGACGTCTGGAAACACCATATATTTT. The encoded protein is CASSLGGTSGNTIYF.

As for this clone: This specimen includes other DNA sequences encoding the same CDR3. The chain recombines TRBV9 with TRBJ2-3; 12 bases agree with TRBD2. The CDR3 runs to 16 residues. From germline, CDR1 is SGDLS and CDR2 YYNGEE. J was trimmed by 0 bases and V by 2 bases; bases with no gene match: 1. The CDR3 protein is CASSVTSGRSTDTQYF. In DNA form, the CDR3 reads TGTGCCAGCAGCGTCACTAGCGGGAGGAGCACAGATACGCAGTATTTT.

In this sample, this clone turned up once. The DNA of the CDR3 is TGCGCCAGCAGCCCTCTTGGGGGGTTACATGGCTACACCTTC. It codes for CASSPLGGLHGYTF. The V call is TRBV5-1, the J call TRBJ1-2; D may be TRBD1 (5 bases). Deletions cut 4 bases from V and 6 bases from J, with 16 bases between. Germline CDR1 is SGHRS and CDR2 is YFSETQ. The CDR3 is 14 amino acids. The variable domain in full, with the rest retrieved from reference TRBV5-1 and TRBJ1-2, is KAGVTQTPRYLIKTRGQQVTLSCSPISGHRSVSWYQQTPGQGLQFLFEYFSETQRNKGNFPGRFSGRQFSNSRSEMNVSTLELGDSALYLCASSPLGGLHGYTFGSGTRLTVV.

The chain uses TRBV6-5 and TRBJ2-5, with D perhaps matching TRBD1 (5 bases). The closer fit of TRBJ2-7 to the DNA end suggests the J call may be wrong. CDR1 and CDR2 (germline): MNHEY, SVGAGI. The CDR3 covers 13 residues. The CDR3 sequence: CASNQGSPYEQYF. The CDR3 coding sequence is TGTGCCAGCAATCAGGGATCCCCCTACGAGCAGTACTTC.

The chain employs TRBV7-9 and TRBJ2-3, with a possible D match to TRBD2 (7 bases). Trimming stripped 5 bases from V and 7 bases from J, with 19 bases between. The CDR3 loop spans 15 amino acids. Per the germline V gene, CDR1 is SEHNR and CDR2 is FQNEAQ (reference sequence). The CDR3 is CASSLGAGAINTQYF. CDR3 sequence (DNA): TGTGCCAGCAGCCTCGGGGCGGGGGCCATCAATACGCAGTATTTT.

This chain uses TRBV7-9 with TRBJ1-1; 7 bases agree with TRBD1. Germline-derived CDR1 and CDR2 are SEHNR and FQNEAQ (reference sequence). V trimming: 5 bases; J trimming: 3 bases; junction bases outside the gene matches: 12. The CDR3 sequence is 16 residues long. The CDR3 sequence: CASSGMGRGRDTEAFF. The CDR3 DNA sequence: TGTGCCAGCAGCGGGATGGGGAGGGGGCGTGACACTGAAGCTTTCTTT.

V and J are TRBV13 and TRBJ1-1; 7 bases fit TRBD1. Germline CDR1 is PRHDT and CDR2 is FYEKMQ (reference sequence). With V trimmed by 0 bases and J by 5 bases, 6 bases remained unmatched. The CDR3 loop spans 15 amino acids. CDR3 nucleotide sequence: TGTGCCAGCAGCTTAGGGACAGGGATTAATACTGAAGCTTTCTTT. Translated: CASSLGTGINTEAFF.

CDR3 protein: CASTPSDKYNEQFF. The CDR3 coding sequence is TGTGCCAGTACCCCGTCGGACAAATACAATGAGCAGTTCTTC. The chain is built from TRBV19 and TRBJ2-1, with D perhaps matching TRBD1 (5 bases). The CDR3 covers 14 residues. Per germline, CDR1 LNHDA and CDR2 SQIVND (reference sequence). V lost 7 bases and J 4 bases, leaving 14 bases between the germline ends.

This clone was detected a few times. The rearrangement joins TRBV9 to TRBJ2-7, with D tentatively TRBD1 (5 bases). CDR1 and CDR2 from the germline V gene are SGDLS and YYNGEE. The CDR3 is 14 amino acids. The V end lost 3 bases, the J end lost 2 bases, and 12 bases lay between the germline ends. CDR3 residues: CASSARQTAYEQYF. CDR3 nucleotide sequence: TGTGCCAGCAGCGCCCGACAGACGGCCTACGAGCAGTACTTC.

J is TRBJ2-7 and V is TRBV30, with a weak D call TRBD1 (5 bases). The CDR3 spans 13 residues. Trimming stripped 0 bases from V and 5 bases from J, with 11 bases between. CDR1 is GTSNPN, CDR2 SVGIG, per germline (reference sequence). The CDR3 DNA follows: TGTGCCTGGAGTGTAAGCAGGGATGACGAGCAGTACTTC. Encoded protein: CAWSVSRDDEQYF. Based on the CDR3 plus reference TRBV30 and TRBJ2-7, the full variable domain is SQTIHQWPATLVQPVGSPLSLECTVEGTSNPNLYWYRQAAGRGLQLLFYSVGIGQISSEVPQNLSASRPQDRQFILSSKKLLLSDSGFYLCAWSVSRDDEQYFGPGTRLTVT.

This clone showed up just a few times. The identical CDR3 is also encoded by other nucleotide sequences in the sample. The V call is TRBV5-1, the J call TRBJ2-7; possible D gene TRBD1, 8 bases. This CDR3 is built from 14 residues. Germline CDR1 and CDR2: SGHRS and YFSETQ. Trimming removed 4 bases from V and 4 bases from J, with 15 bases in between. CDR3 residues: CASSVGQGGYEQYF. The CDR3 DNA is TGCGCCAGCAGCGTCGGACAGGGAGGGTACGAGCAGTACTTC.